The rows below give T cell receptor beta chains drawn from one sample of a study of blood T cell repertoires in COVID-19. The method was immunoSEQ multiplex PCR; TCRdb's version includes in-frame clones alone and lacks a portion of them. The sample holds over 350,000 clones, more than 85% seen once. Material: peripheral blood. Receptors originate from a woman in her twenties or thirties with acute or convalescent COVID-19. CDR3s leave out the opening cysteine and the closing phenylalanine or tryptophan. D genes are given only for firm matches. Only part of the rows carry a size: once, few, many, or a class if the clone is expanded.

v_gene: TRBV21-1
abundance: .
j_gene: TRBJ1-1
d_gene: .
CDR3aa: ASFSSGGESCTEAF

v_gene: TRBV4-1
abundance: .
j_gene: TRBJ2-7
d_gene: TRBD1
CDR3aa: ASSQAGTGAPGS

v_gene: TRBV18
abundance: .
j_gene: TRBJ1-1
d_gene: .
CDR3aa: ASSPGQNTEAF

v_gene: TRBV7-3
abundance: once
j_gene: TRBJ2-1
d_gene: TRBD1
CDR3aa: ASSLTKRQGAEQF

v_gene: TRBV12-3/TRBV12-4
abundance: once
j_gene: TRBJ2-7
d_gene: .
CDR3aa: ASSLDSYEQY

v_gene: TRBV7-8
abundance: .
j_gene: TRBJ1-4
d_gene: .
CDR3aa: ASSLVPLEKLF

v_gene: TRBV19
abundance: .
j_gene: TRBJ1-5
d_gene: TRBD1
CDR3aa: ASSSRTGGMSQPQH

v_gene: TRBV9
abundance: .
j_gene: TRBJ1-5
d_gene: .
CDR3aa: ASSGGNQPQH

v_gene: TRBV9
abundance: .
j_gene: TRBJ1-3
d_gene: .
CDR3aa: ASRDSGNTIY

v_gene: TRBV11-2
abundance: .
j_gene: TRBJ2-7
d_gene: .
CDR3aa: ASSLGVSQAHEQY

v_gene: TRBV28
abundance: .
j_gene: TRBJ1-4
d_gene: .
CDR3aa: ASSLAGDGINEKLF

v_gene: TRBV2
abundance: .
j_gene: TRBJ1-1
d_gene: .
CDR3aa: ASSEANLASGKFSRTEAF

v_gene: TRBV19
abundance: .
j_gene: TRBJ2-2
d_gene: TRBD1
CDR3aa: ASSPIDRGNTGELF

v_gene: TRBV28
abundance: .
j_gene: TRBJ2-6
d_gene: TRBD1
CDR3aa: ASSTGAAGANVLT

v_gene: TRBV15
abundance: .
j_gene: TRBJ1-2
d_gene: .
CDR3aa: ATSRDRQARDYGYT

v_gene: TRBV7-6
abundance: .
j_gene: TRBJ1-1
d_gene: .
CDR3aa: ASSMFSRQPNTEAF

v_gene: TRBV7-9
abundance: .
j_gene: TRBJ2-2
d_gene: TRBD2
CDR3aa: ASSPGTTNTGELF

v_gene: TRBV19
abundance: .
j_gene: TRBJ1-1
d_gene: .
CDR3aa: ASSIGGGAYTEAF

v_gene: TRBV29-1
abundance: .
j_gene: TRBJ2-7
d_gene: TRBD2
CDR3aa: SALSAGGLYEQY

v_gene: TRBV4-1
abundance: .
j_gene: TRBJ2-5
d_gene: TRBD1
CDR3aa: ASSLRGRGQETQY

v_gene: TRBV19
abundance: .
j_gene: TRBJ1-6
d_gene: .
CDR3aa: ASSIKSPGNSPLH

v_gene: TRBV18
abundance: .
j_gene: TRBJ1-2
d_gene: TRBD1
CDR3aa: ASSPSRDSYGYT

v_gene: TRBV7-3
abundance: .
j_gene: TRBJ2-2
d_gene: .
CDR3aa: ASSLQVTRDGELF

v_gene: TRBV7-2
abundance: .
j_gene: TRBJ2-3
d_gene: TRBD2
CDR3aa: ASSPGLAASTDTQY

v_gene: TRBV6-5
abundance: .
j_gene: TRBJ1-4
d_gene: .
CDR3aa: ASRVGEKLF

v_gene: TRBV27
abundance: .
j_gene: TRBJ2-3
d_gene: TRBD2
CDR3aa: ASRGLLAGGTDTQY

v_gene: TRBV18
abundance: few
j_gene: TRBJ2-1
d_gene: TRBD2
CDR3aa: ASSPLRLAGHNEQF

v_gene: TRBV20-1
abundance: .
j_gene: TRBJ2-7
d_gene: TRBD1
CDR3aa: SAPTGTEQY

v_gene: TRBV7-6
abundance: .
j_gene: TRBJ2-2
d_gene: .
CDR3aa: ASSPRTVNSGELF

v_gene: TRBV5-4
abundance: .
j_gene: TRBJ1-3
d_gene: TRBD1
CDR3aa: ASSGGDRISGNTIY

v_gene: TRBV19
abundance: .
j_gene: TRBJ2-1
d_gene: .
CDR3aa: ASSIPAVGNEQF

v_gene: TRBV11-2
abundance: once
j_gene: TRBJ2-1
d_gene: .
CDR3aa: ASSLVTGWDYNEQF

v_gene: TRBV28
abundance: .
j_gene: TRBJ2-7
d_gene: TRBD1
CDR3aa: ASSLGTGRVYEQY